These T cell receptor beta chains were read from a single sample in a study of CD8 T cells in Susac syndrome. TCRdb analysed the immunoSEQ multiplex PCR reads with MiXCR anew, one entry per CDR3 protein. In the table there are some 260,000 distinct CDR3 sequences, 90% to 95% of which are singletons. Sequencing was done on a sample of CD4+ T cells from PBMCs. The receptors shown here come from a human donor with multiple sclerosis. Both conserved end residues are part of each CDR3. D genes are given only for firm matches. Not all rows give a size; the values are once, few, many and, for expanded clones, a class.

j_call,v_call,clone_size,d_call,cdr3_aa,cdr3_nt
TRBJ1-2,TRBV30,NA,NA,CAWRALGYNYGYTF,TGTGCCTGGAGGGCTCTCGGTTATAACTATGGCTACACCTTC
TRBJ2-3,TRBV7-9,NA,NA,CASSGITDTQYF,TGTGCCAGCAGCGGGATCACAGATACGCAGTATTTT
TRBJ1-2,TRBV23-1,NA,NA,CASSGRGRGYGYTF,TGCGCCAGCAGCGGCAGGGGTCGTGGCTATGGCTACACCTTC
TRBJ1-1,TRBV5-6,NA,NA,CAGSLEGWGTEAFF,TGTGCCGGCAGCTTGGAGGGGTGGGGCACTGAAGCTTTCTTT
TRBJ1-2,TRBV6-1,NA,NA,CASSPPVYGYTF,TGTGCCAGCAGCCCCCCCGTCTATGGCTACACCTTC
TRBJ2-5,TRBV7-2,NA,NA,CASSSPRETQYF,TGTGCCAGCAGCTCCCCCCGAGAGACCCAGTACTTC
TRBJ2-3,TRBV5-4,NA,NA,CASSLGRPADTQYF,TGTGCCAGCAGCTTGGGGAGACCGGCAGATACGCAGTATTTT
TRBJ2-6,TRBV29-1,once,NA,CSAGDSGANVLTF,TGCAGCGCCGGAGACTCTGGGGCCAACGTCCTGACTTTC
TRBJ1-2,TRBV12-3/TRBV12-4,NA,NA,CASSRDIAGYTF,TGTGCCAGCTCTCGGGACATCGCTGGCTACACCTTC
TRBJ1-1,TRBV20-1,NA,TRBD1,CSARVRDRVTEAFF,TGCAGTGCTAGAGTTAGGGACAGGGTGACTGAAGCTTTCTTT
TRBJ2-3,TRBV6-5,NA,NA,CASSYSSGSLADTQYF,TGTGCCAGCAGTTACTCGTCAGGCTCCCTGGCTGATACGCAGTATTTT
TRBJ2-5,TRBV20-1,NA,NA,CSALGHGETQYF,TGCAGTGCTTTAGGCCATGGAGAGACCCAGTACTTC
TRBJ1-1,TRBV27,NA,NA,CASSLSSQVRLILMNTEAFF,TGTGCCAGCAGTTTATCCAGTCAAGTACGTCTTATACTCATGAACACTGAAGCTTTCTTT
TRBJ2-5,TRBV11-2,NA,NA,CASSLAVRGAKETQYF,TGTGCCAGCAGCTTAGCGGTACGGGGGGCTAAAGAGACCCAGTACTTC
TRBJ1-2,TRBV4-1,NA,NA,CASSQIPGNYLRDYGYTF,TGCGCCAGCAGCCAGATTCCCGGGAATTATTTGCGGGACTATGGCTACACCTTC
TRBJ2-6,TRBV20-1,NA,TRBD1,CSARRGQGAPGANVLTF,TGCAGTGCTAGACGCGGACAGGGGGCGCCAGGGGCCAACGTCCTGACTTTC
TRBJ1-1,TRBV5-1,NA,NA,CASSPDSGTSEAFF,TGCGCCAGCAGCCCGGACTCCGGAACGAGTGAAGCTTTCTTT
TRBJ2-7,TRBV10-2,NA,TRBD2,CASHRDRVAGGPGYEQYF,TGCGCCAGCCACCGGGACAGGGTAGCGGGGGGGCCGGGCTACGAGCAGTACTTC
TRBJ1-1,TRBV18,NA,NA,CASSPTTRIEEAFF,TGTGCCAGCTCACCAACGACACGGATTGAAGAAGCTTTCTTT
TRBJ2-7,TRBV28,NA,TRBD2,CASSPPGRTLGGEQYF,TGTGCCAGCAGCCCCCCGGGACGGACGCTGGGGGGGGAGCAGTACTTC
TRBJ2-1,TRBV7-3,once,TRBD2,CASGVGASGSNEQFF,TGTGCCAGCGGGGTGGGGGCTAGCGGGAGTAATGAGCAGTTCTTC
TRBJ1-1,TRBV29-1,NA,NA,CSVGALLNTEAFF,TGCAGCGTTGGGGCGCTTCTTAACACTGAAGCTTTCTTT
TRBJ2-1,TRBV4-2,NA,TRBD2,CASSQVAHAGGGYNEQFF,TGTGCCAGCAGCCAAGTAGCCCACGCTGGCGGGGGGTACAATGAGCAGTTCTTC
TRBJ2-5,TRBV24-1,NA,TRBD2,CATSDPGTSGQETQYF,TGTGCCACCAGTGATCCCGGGACTAGCGGACAAGAGACCCAGTACTTC
TRBJ2-2,TRBV24-1,NA,NA,CATSDPRFGELFF,TGTGCCACCAGTGATCCCCGATTCGGGGAGCTGTTTTTT
TRBJ2-5,TRBV6-6,NA,NA,CASSPGGPQETQYF,TGTGCCAGCAGCCCCGGGGGGCCCCAAGAGACCCAGTACTTC
TRBJ2-3,TRBV6-6,NA,NA,CASRTGSGADTQYF,TGTGCCAGCAGGACAGGGTCGGGAGCAGATACGCAGTATTTT
TRBJ2-5,TRBV9,NA,NA,CASSVLVGYQETQYF,TGTGCCAGCAGCGTACTGGTGGGGTACCAAGAGACCCAGTACTTC
TRBJ2-6,TRBV11-2,NA,NA,CASCRDTRSLSGANVLTF,TGTGCCAGCTGCAGGGACACACGGTCCCTCTCTGGGGCCAACGTCCTGACTTTC
TRBJ2-1,TRBV12-3/TRBV12-4,NA,TRBD2,CASSPGRRERGNEQFF,TGTGCCAGCAGCCCAGGGCGGCGGGAGAGGGGTAATGAGCAGTTCTTC
TRBJ2-1,TRBV7-3,once,TRBD1,CASSARDRLYNEQFF,TGTGCCAGCAGCGCCCGGGACAGGCTCTACAATGAGCAGTTCTTC
TRBJ1-5,TRBV18,few,NA,CASSPESNQPQHF,TGTGCCAGCTCACCGGAGAGCAATCAGCCCCAGCATTTT
TRBJ2-1,TRBV2,NA,TRBD2,CASGAGRYSYNEQFF,TGTGCCAGCGGGGCCGGGAGGTACTCCTACAATGAGCAGTTCTTC
TRBJ2-3,TRBV4-1,NA,TRBD2,CASSQLQTSGVGDTQYF,TGCGCCAGCAGCCAACTACAGACTAGCGGGGTTGGAGATACGCAGTATTTT
TRBJ1-4,TRBV30,NA,TRBD1,CAWRGGVNEKLFF,TGTGCCTGGAGAGGGGGCGTTAATGAAAAACTGTTTTTT
TRBJ2-1,TRBV12-3/TRBV12-4,NA,TRBD2,CASTSTVAGGPGDEQFF,TGTGCCAGCACCTCCACAGTAGCGGGAGGGCCCGGGGATGAGCAGTTCTTC
TRBJ2-1,TRBV12-3/TRBV12-4,NA,NA,CASSPGGTVNEQFF,TGTGCCAGCAGCCCGGGCGGGACAGTTAATGAGCAGTTCTTC
TRBJ2-3,TRBV3-1,NA,NA,CASSQGGGTDTQYF,TGTGCCAGCAGCCAAGGCGGGGGCACAGATACGCAGTATTTT
TRBJ1-4,TRBV28,NA,NA,CASKVATNEKLFF,TGTGCCAGCAAAGTAGCAACTAATGAAAAACTGTTTTTT
TRBJ2-7,TRBV5-1,NA,NA,CASSLGEGLFSYEQYF,TGCGCCAGCAGCTTGGGTGAAGGGCTCTTTTCCTACGAGCAGTACTTC
TRBJ1-1,TRBV27,NA,NA,CASRNARYNTEAFF,TGTGCCAGCAGAAACGCACGGTATAACACTGAAGCTTTCTTT
TRBJ2-3,TRBV9,NA,NA,CASSLMGGAIDTQYF,TGTGCCAGCAGCCTTATGGGGGGGGCGATAGATACGCAGTATTTT
TRBJ1-1,TRBV12-5,NA,TRBD1,CASAPTGDTEAFF,TGTGCTAGTGCTCCGACAGGGGACACTGAAGCTTTCTTT
TRBJ2-2,TRBV9,NA,NA,CASSSSVVAGELFF,TGTGCCAGCAGCTCCTCGGTGGTTGCCGGGGAGCTGTTTTTT
TRBJ1-2,TRBV3-1,NA,NA,CASSQDMSGDGYTF,TGTGCCAGCAGCCAAGATATGTCCGGAGATGGCTACACCTTC
TRBJ2-1,TRBV19,NA,TRBD2,CASSTSLAGGADEQFF,TGTGCCAGTAGTACCTCCTTAGCGGGAGGGGCGGATGAGCAGTTCTTC
TRBJ1-4,TRBV7-2,few,NA,CASSLDRVNEKLFF,TGTGCCAGCAGCTTAGATAGGGTTAATGAAAAACTGTTTTTT
TRBJ1-3,TRBV2,NA,NA,CASSENRPSSGNTIYF,TGTGCCAGCAGTGAAAACAGGCCGTCCTCTGGAAACACCATATATTTT
TRBJ2-3,TRBV14,NA,NA,CASSQDSRVGTDTQYF,TGTGCCAGCAGCCAAGATTCGAGGGTAGGCACAGATACGCAGTATTTT
TRBJ1-1,TRBV9,NA,NA,CASSVEWGGDTEAFF,TGTGCCAGCAGCGTAGAGTGGGGGGGGGACACTGAAGCTTTCTTT
TRBJ2-5,TRBV6-1,NA,TRBD2,CASNPEGRGRETQYF,TGTGCCAGCAACCCGGAGGGGAGGGGTAGGGAGACCCAGTACTTC
TRBJ2-3,TRBV7-9,NA,NA,CASSYDGNRADTQYF,TGTGCCAGCAGCTACGACGGGAATAGGGCAGATACGCAGTATTTT
TRBJ1-5,TRBV11-2,once,TRBD1,CASSPDREAQPQHF,TGTGCCAGCAGCCCGGACAGGGAGGCTCAGCCCCAGCATTTT